Below are 9 T cell receptor beta chains sequenced from a single sample in a study of OX40 agonist ivuxolimab in advanced cancers. Here immunoSEQ multiplex PCR was the method, and the copy in TCRdb shows in-frame clones only, minus some. The sample carries tens of thousands of clones, under 95% recorded once. The sequenced sample was CD4+ or CD8+ T cells sorted from blood, obtained in a trial of the OX40 agonist ivuxolimab. All receptors come from an adult with an advanced solid tumor such as melanoma, head and neck, liver or kidney cancer.

This chain joins TRBV27 and TRBJ1-6, with D possibly matching TRBD1 (5 bases). The V gene's germline CDR1 is MNHEY and CDR2 SMNVEV (reference sequence). Trimming removed 2 bases at V and 4 bases at J, with 9 bases between. The CDR3 runs to 15 residues. For the CDR3, the DNA is TGTGCCAGCAGTTTAGGGACGGGGTATAATTCACCCCTCCACTTT. Protein: CASSLGTGYNSPLHF.

This sequence joins TRBV6-5 and TRBJ1-2, with D uncertain. Per germline, CDR1 MNHEY and CDR2 SVGAGI. This CDR3 contains 13 residues. Trimming shortened V by 8 bases and J by 2 bases, and 12 bases separated the two germline ends. CDR3 nucleotide sequence: TGTGCCAGCGGCCTCCACCCGAACTATGGCTACACCTTC. This gives the protein CASGLHPNYGYTF.

The J gene is TRBJ1-4, the V gene TRBV4-3; no firm D call. CDR3 size: 16 residues. Germline lookup yields CDR1 LGHNA and CDR2 YSLEER. V lost 0 bases, J lost 4 bases, and 12 bases lay in between. For the CDR3, the DNA is TGCGCCAGCAGCCAAGATCTTCGGCGGCATAATGAAAAACTGTTTTTT. It yields the protein CASSQDLRRHNEKLFF.

This sequence joins TRBV2 and TRBJ1-2, with 7 bases aligning to TRBD1. There are 16 residues in the CDR3. V shed 11 bases and J 3 bases; nucleotides not matched to a gene: 18. The germline V gene encodes CDR1 SNHLY and CDR2 FYNNEI. CDR3 nucleotides: TGTGCCCACACAGCGGACTATAGGACAGGAGACTATGGCTACACCTTC. It yields the protein CAHTADYRTGDYGYTF.

This chain joins TRBV7-6 and TRBJ1-5, with D tentatively TRBD1 (5 bases). This CDR3 has 14 amino acids. CDR1 and CDR2 from the germline V gene are SGHVS and FNYEAQ. V lost 3 bases, J lost 5 bases, and 11 bases lay in between. CDR3: CASSLGVEDQPQHF. The CDR3 DNA sequence: TGTGCCAGCAGCTTGGGGGTTGAGGATCAGCCCCAGCATTTT.

This clone appeared a single time. V and J are TRBV27 and TRBJ2-1, with 7 bases aligning to TRBD2. The CDR3 loop spans 14 amino acids. With V trimmed by 5 bases and J by 3 bases, 4 bases remained unmatched. The germline V gene encodes CDR1 MNHEY and CDR2 SMNVEV (reference sequence). The CDR3 DNA reads as TGTGCCAGCAGTCCAGCGGGATACTACAATGAGCAGTTCTTC. Residues: CASSPAGYYNEQFF.

The rearrangement links TRBV11-2 to TRBJ2-1, with D hard to call. V gave up 3 bases and J gave up 4 bases, with 16 bases separating them. The CDR3 contains 16 residues. Germline V CDR1 and CDR2: SGHAT, FQNNGV. For the CDR3, the DNA is TGTGCCAGCAGCTTGCTCGCCGTCTACAAATACAATGAGCAGTTCTTC. Protein sequence: CASSLLAVYKYNEQFF.

V gene TRBV7-2 combines with J gene TRBJ2-1, with 9 bases identical to TRBD2. CDR1 is SGHTA, CDR2 FQGNSA, per germline. This CDR3 has 15 residues. Losses at the gene ends were 2 bases for V and 6 bases for J; bases not matched to a gene: 5. In nucleotides, the CDR3 is TGTGCCAGCAGCTTATCTCTAGCGGGGAGCAATGAGCAGTTCTTC. Amino acid sequence: CASSLSLAGSNEQFF. The full variable domain, completed using reference TRBV7-2 and TRBJ2-1, is GAGVSQSPSNKVTEKGKDVELRCDPISGHTALYWYRQSLGQGLEFLIYFQGNSAPDKSGLPSDRFSAERTGGSVSTLTIQRTQQEDSAVYLCASSLSLAGSNEQFFGPGTRLTVL.

The chain has TRBV5-5 and TRBJ2-7; 9 bases line up with TRBD1. This CDR3 comprises 17 residues. J gave up 0 bases and V 4 bases, and 11 bases lay outside the gene matches. Germline lookup yields CDR1 SGHKS and CDR2 YYEKEE (reference sequence). The CDR3 sequence: CASSGFGRDRASYEQYF. CDR3 coding DNA: TGTGCCAGCAGCGGATTCGGCCGGGACAGGGCCTCCTACGAGCAGTACTTC.